The rows below give T cell receptor beta chains drawn from one sample of a study of shared clonotypes between healthy human individuals. Libraries were prepared by immunoSEQ multiplex PCR; TCRdb keeps only in-frame clonotypes and omits some of them. The table has about 490,000 clones, 79% seen once; the top ten hold approximately 12%. Sequencing was performed on PBMCs. The receptors were gathered from a woman in her 40s in good health. Some clones in this sample may be carry-over from other donors' samples. CDR3s include the opening cysteine and the closing phenylalanine or tryptophan. D genes are given only for firm matches. Only part of the rows carry a size: once, few, many, or a class if the clone is expanded.

v_gene	d_gene	abundance	j_gene	CDR3aa	CDR3nt
TRBV19	.	.	TRBJ2-7	CASSIPGRSYEQYF	TGTGCCAGTAGTATCCCGGGACGATCCTACGAGCAGTACTTC
TRBV7-3	.	.	TRBJ2-6	CASSPQGEGVLTF	TGTGCCAGCAGCCCGCAGGGGGAGGGCGTCCTGACTTTC
TRBV19	TRBD1	.	TRBJ1-2	CASRRGGGSGYTF	TGTGCCAGTAGAAGAGGGGGCGGGTCTGGCTACACCTTC
TRBV19	.	.	TRBJ2-5	CASRATGQETQYF	TGTGCCAGTAGGGCGACAGGCCAAGAGACCCAGTACTTC
TRBV5-6	.	.	TRBJ2-2	CASSTAPGSNTGELFF	TGTGCCAGCAGCACCGCGCCAGGGTCGAACACCGGGGAGCTGTTTTTT
TRBV19	.	.	TRBJ2-7	CATSQQGDSYEQYF	TGTGCCACCTCCCAGCAGGGAGATAGCTACGAGCAGTACTTC
TRBV7-2	.	.	TRBJ2-5	CASRASSETQYF	TGTGCCAGCAGGGCTAGCTCGGAGACCCAGTACTTC
TRBV6-6	.	few	TRBJ2-7	CAARLGGIAYEQYF	TGTGCCGCCAGACTGGGGGGCATCGCCTACGAGCAGTACTTC
TRBV11-1	.	.	TRBJ2-3	CASSFGSTGTDTQYF	TGTGCCAGCAGCTTTGGGTCAACGGGCACAGATACGCAGTATTTT
TRBV7-8	.	.	TRBJ1-1	CASSLDRALLAEAFF	TGTGCCAGCAGCTTAGACAGGGCCCTTCTGGCTGAAGCTTTCTTT
TRBV29-1	.	.	TRBJ2-1	CSVDITSTNEQFF	TGCAGCGTTGACATCACTAGCACCAATGAGCAGTTCTTC
TRBV18	.	.	TRBJ2-1	CASSPPVGTGKNEQFF	TGTGCCAGCTCACCACCGGTAGGGACCGGGAAAAATGAGCAGTTCTTC
TRBV28	TRBD1	.	TRBJ1-2	CASSRGQGPLSNYGYTF	TGTGCCAGCAGTAGGGGACAGGGCCCCTTATCGAACTATGGCTACACCTTC
TRBV7-9	TRBD2	.	TRBJ2-1	CASSLARILAGTHNEQFF	TGTGCCAGCAGCTTAGCGCGAATACTAGCGGGAACTCACAATGAGCAGTTCTTC
TRBV28	TRBD1	.	TRBJ1-1	CASSATGWGTGAFF	TGTGCCAGCAGTGCGACAGGGTGGGGTACGGGAGCTTTCTTT
TRBV4-1	.	.	TRBJ2-2	CASGKLGDGYKALFF	TGCGCCAGCGGTAAATTGGGGGATGGATACAAGGCACTGTTTTTT